Listed here are 5 T cell receptor beta chains from one sample, sequenced in a study of Ad26.COV2.S vaccination and SARS-CoV-2 variants (dated by TCRdb to the early 2020s). This specimen's treatment or condition label, interpreted: some 19 received Ad26.COV2.S at low or high dose, single or two shots; about 5 received placebo; per-sample allocation not given. Repertoires of vaccine and placebo recipients were sequenced from samples collected on day 63 after the first injection. The protocol used for the library was the immunoSEQ multiplex PCR assay. TCRdb re-hosts the immuneACCESS table, in-frame sequences only. Its copies lack some clones; in the studies checked, an unresolved V gene accounts for under half of them, and the cause for the rest is not known. The sample table shows some 520,000 clones, and around 88% are seen once. More than 10% of the sample is taken by the ten largest. The sample consisted of peripheral blood, taken in a trial of Ad26.COV2.S vaccine versus placebo. All receptors derive from a person between 18 and 65 years old who received the Ad26.COV2.S COVID-19 vaccine or a placebo.

This chain links TRBV6-5 with TRBJ2-1; tentatively, D is TRBD2 (6 bases). Deletions cut 0 bases from V and 10 bases from J, with 10 bases between. Germline loops: CDR1 MNHEY, CDR2 SVGAGI. The CDR3 extends over 13 amino acids. CDR3 sequence reads: CASSYSEGLEQFF. The CDR3 DNA sequence: TGTGCCAGCAGTTACTCTGAGGGACTCGAGCAGTTCTTC.

The chain is built from TRBV5-1 and TRBJ2-5; 7 bases map to TRBD1. The germline V gene encodes CDR1 SGHRS and CDR2 YFSETQ. There are 15 residues in the CDR3. V trimming: 0 bases; J trimming: 10 bases; junction bases outside the gene matches: 12. The CDR3 loop is CASSLVAQGRSDQYF. The CDR3 DNA sequence: TGCGCCAGCAGCTTGGTCGCACAGGGGCGCTCTGACCAGTACTTC.

The rearrangement joins TRBV2 to TRBJ2-5; D is unclear. From germline, CDR1 is SNHLY and CDR2 FYNNEI. The V end was cut by 7 bases, the J end by 1 base, with 10 bases between. The CDR3 totals 13 residues. This CDR3 is CASMGSRQETQYF. As DNA, the CDR3 is TGTGCCAGCATGGGCTCCCGCCAAGAGACCCAGTACTTC.

V is TRBV9 and J is TRBJ2-3; TRBD2 aligns across 13 bases. Germline V CDR1 and CDR2: SGDLS, YYNGEE. Trimming cost V 4 bases and J 5 bases; bases outside gene matches: 4. The CDR3 consists of 15 residues. The CDR3 is CASSPLAGGGDTQYF. The CDR3 nucleotides read TGTGCCAGCAGCCCACTAGCGGGAGGGGGAGATACGCAGTATTTT.

Note on this clone: Additional DNA sequences in this sample encode the identical CDR3. The V and J genes are TRBV6-2 or TRBV6-3 and TRBJ2-5; unclear D gene. Germline assignment: CDR1 MNHEY and CDR2 SVGEGT. The CDR3 has 13 residues. V was cut by 3 bases and J by 1 base, with 6 bases left in between. CDR3 sequence (DNA): TGTGCCAGCAGTTATGGTCGCCAAGAGACCCAGTACTTC. Amino acid sequence: CASSYGRQETQYF.